The 6 T cell receptor beta chains below were found in one sample sequenced in a study of human T cells and chemical hapten exposure. Time point: pre-sensitization, week 0. Treatment specified: therapeutic diphenylcyclopropenone sensitization with weekly scalp DPC. One entry per CDR3 protein, called by TCRdb with MiXCR from the RACE reads. The table includes around 60,000 distinct CDR3 sequences, about 6.7% detected once. Sequences were derived from whole blood, sampled in connection with sensitization to the hapten diphenylcyclopropenone (DPC). The receptor set was obtained from a woman under 40 with alopecia areata. Some clones in this sample may be carry-over from other donors' samples.

Here the CDR3 reads CASSQGPHRGRDYGYTF. CDR3 sequence (DNA): TGTGCCAGCAGCCAAGGCCCCCACAGGGGCCGGGACTATGGCTACACCTTC. This sequence joins TRBV14 and TRBJ1-2; 7 bases are shared with TRBD1. Germline V gene sequence: CDR1 SGHDN, CDR2 FVKESK. The CDR3 totals 17 residues. The ends lost 1 base at V and 3 bases at J; junction bases unmatched: 11.

This chain joins TRBV10-3 and TRBJ2-7, with D possibly called TRBD1 or TRBD2 (5 bases each). V shed 3 bases and J shed 2 bases, with 11 bases lying between them. Per germline, CDR1 ENHRY and CDR2 SYGVKD. This CDR3 contains 14 residues. Here the CDR3 DNA reads TGTGCCATCAGTGATTGGGACCGGACCTACGAGCAGTACTTC. As protein: CAISDWDRTYEQYF.

In this sample, this clonotype turned up many times. The rearrangement links TRBV6-5 to TRBJ1-5, with D perhaps matching TRBD1 (5 bases). The V gene's germline CDR1 is MNHEY and CDR2 SVGAGI. There are 14 residues in the CDR3. V lost 7 bases and J lost 2, with 12 bases in between. The CDR3 DNA sequence: TGTGCCAGCAATCCAGGGCACGGCAATCAGCCCCAGCATTTT. Encoded protein: CASNPGHGNQPQHF.

J is TRBJ2-7 and V is TRBV14, with a tentative D call TRBD2 (5 bases). Germline loops: CDR1 SGHDN, CDR2 FVKESK. This CDR3 is built from 15 residues. The V and J ends lost 2 bases and 1 base respectively, with 12 bases between them. CDR3 sequence (DNA): TGTGCCAGCAGCCAACCGCTCCGGGATTCCTACGAGCAGTACTTC. This codes for CASSQPLRDSYEQYF.

This clonotype was counted only a few times. The rearrangement joins TRBV25-1 to TRBJ2-1; D is unclear. V lost 3 bases, J lost 3 bases, and 9 bases lay in between. The CDR3 runs 14 residues. Germline V gives CDR1 MGHDK, CDR2 SYGVNS. In DNA, the CDR3 is TGTGCCAGCAGTGACACGGCAGGCTACAATGAGCAGTTCTTC. Translating it yields CASSDTAGYNEQFF.

This clonotype turned up a few times. The V call is TRBV9, the J call TRBJ1-2; 10 bases align to TRBD1. This CDR3 is 15 amino acids long. Unmatched junction bases numbered 9, after V lost 4 bases and J lost 6 bases. Germline CDR1 reads SGDLS; CDR2 reads YYNGEE. The CDR3 sequence is CASSLEDRGSNGYTF. The CDR3 DNA follows: TGTGCCAGCAGCTTAGAGGACAGGGGGTCGAATGGCTACACCTTC.